Below, 27 T cell receptor beta chains from the same sample are listed, as sequenced in a study of T cells in Graves' hyperthyroidism and ophthalmopathy. Using RNA transcripts as the source, TCR beta CDR3 regions were amplified. HTBI primers were the set used in a first-round RT-PCR of the TCR CDR3. TCRdb analysed the multiplex PCR reads with MiXCR anew, one entry per CDR3 protein. The table has 550,000 to 600,000 distinct CDR3 sequences, around 15% seen once. The sequenced sample was blood. These receptors were collected from a woman aged 18-29 years with Graves' hyperthyroidism.

This clonotype occurred a few times. The chain links TRBV2 to TRBJ2-7; 9 bases map to TRBD2. CDR3 length equals 13 residues. J was trimmed by 2 bases and V by 8 bases; bases with no gene match: 4. Germline values: CDR1 SNHLY, CDR2 FYNNEI. The CDR3 nucleotides read TGTGCCAGCGGGGGGACTAGCCCCTACGAGCAGTACTTC. As protein: CASGGTSPYEQYF.

This clonotype was detected only a few times. The chain couples TRBV14 to TRBJ2-1; D is unclear. Germline V gives CDR1 SGHDN, CDR2 FVKESK. The germline V and J ends were trimmed by 1 base and 8 bases, with 12 bases remaining between them. This CDR3 contains 14 residues. Here the CDR3 DNA reads TGTGCCAGCAGCCAAGGCTTTGATACCGATGAGCAGTTCTTC. It specifies CASSQGFDTDEQFF.

At least ten counts were recorded for this clonotype. The chain has TRBV15 and TRBJ2-7; D gene uncertain. V lost 5 bases, J lost 0 bases, and 14 bases lay in between. Per the germline V gene, CDR1 is LNHNV and CDR2 is YYDKDF (reference sequence). The CDR3 contains 15 residues. CDR3 sequence reads: CATSPPGEGSYEQYF. In nucleotides, the CDR3 is TGTGCCACCAGCCCCCCAGGAGAAGGCTCCTACGAGCAGTACTTC. The variable domain in full, with the rest retrieved from reference TRBV15 and TRBJ2-7, is DAMVIQNPRYQVTQFGKPVTLSCSQTLNHNVMYWYQQKSSQAPKLLFHYYDKDFNNEADTPDNFQSRRPNTSFCFLDIRSPGLGDTAMYLCATSPPGEGSYEQYFGPGTRLTVT.

The rearrangement joins TRBV20-1 to TRBJ2-3, with a weak D call TRBD1 (5 bases). The CDR3 is made up of 14 amino acids. V was clipped by 1 base and J by 1 base, with 9 bases between them. From germline, CDR1 is DFQATT and CDR2 SNEGSKA (reference sequence). This CDR3 is CSARAQVGTDTQYF. For the CDR3, the DNA is TGCAGTGCTAGAGCACAGGTGGGCACAGATACGCAGTATTTT.

This clonotype was detected a few times. The CDR3 nucleotides read TGTGCCAGCAGCTTTGAGAGGGCAGTAATCCAAGAGACCCAGTACTTC. As protein: CASSFERAVIQETQYF. This chain joins TRBV7-8 and TRBJ2-5, with a weak D call TRBD2 (5 bases). CDR1 and CDR2 (germline): SGHVS, FQNEAQ. The CDR3 loop spans 16 amino acids. V was pared by 3 bases and J by 1 base, with 15 bases between.

Concerning this clonotype itself: At one end the junction does not follow the germline gene, possibly because of a read error. This chain links TRBV15 with TRBJ1-2; possibly TRBD1 for D (6 bases). There are 14 residues in the CDR3. Per the germline V gene, CDR1 is LNHNV and CDR2 is YYDKDF (reference sequence). The CDR3 protein is CVTSSGEYRAGYTF. CDR3 DNA: TGTGTCACCAGCAGCGGGGAGTACAGGGCTGGCTACACCTTC.

This clonotype was observed many times. The rearrangement uses TRBV20-1 and TRBJ2-7, with TRBD1 matching 7 bases. Trimming cost V 4 bases and J 3 bases; bases outside gene matches: 9. Germline V gene lookup returns CDR1 DFQATT and CDR2 SNEGSKA (reference sequence). The CDR3 runs to 14 residues. CDR3 loop: CSATEWQGVYEQYF. The CDR3 DNA is TGCAGTGCTACGGAGTGGCAGGGGGTCTACGAGCAGTACTTC.

The CDR3 reads CAWRINRFEAFF. The CDR3 nucleotides are TGTGCCTGGAGAATAAACAGGTTTGAAGCTTTCTTT. The chain has TRBV30 and TRBJ1-1; D is perhaps TRBD1 (5 bases). The CDR3 is 12 residues long. Trimming removed 3 bases at V and 7 bases at J, with 12 bases between. Germline V gene lookup returns CDR1 GTSNPN and CDR2 SVGIG (reference sequence).

This chain uses TRBV14 with TRBJ2-1; D call uncertain. The CDR3 contains 16 residues. V was pared by 4 bases and J by 3 bases, with 16 bases between. In germline, CDR1 is SGHDN, CDR2 FVKESK. DNA of the CDR3: TGTGCCAGCAGCCTATTAACCGACCACTTCTACAATGAGCAGTTCTTC. It encodes CASSLLTDHFYNEQFF.

J is TRBJ1-1 and V is TRBV11-2; the D is unclear. CDR3 length: 13 amino acids. Germline V gene data show CDR1 as SGHAT and CDR2 as FQNNGV. Trimming removed 3 bases from V and 3 bases from J, with 8 bases in between. CDR3 in amino acids: CASSFNPYTEAFF. The CDR3 DNA reads TGTGCCAGCAGCTTCAACCCTTACACTGAAGCTTTCTTT.

The V call is TRBV28, the J call TRBJ1-6; D possibly corresponds to TRBD1 (6 bases). Deletions cut 6 bases from V and 11 bases from J, with 20 bases between. Germline values: CDR1 MDHEN, CDR2 SYDVKM. This CDR3 has 15 amino acids. The CDR3 loop is CASSPRGAGRPPLHF. CDR3 DNA sequence: TGTGCCAGCAGCCCCCGGGGGGCAGGGCGGCCACCCCTCCACTTT.

The chain uses TRBV10-3 and TRBJ1-3; no firm D call. The CDR3 contains 16 residues. Germline values: CDR1 ENHRY, CDR2 SYGVKD. V was pared by 3 bases and J by 0 bases, with 12 bases between. The CDR3 nucleotides are TGTGCCATCAGTGATCCACAGTCCCGCTCTGGAAACACCATATATTTT. Encoded protein: CAISDPQSRSGNTIYF.

A few counts support this clonotype. The chain couples TRBV29-1 to TRBJ2-1; perhaps TRBD2 as D (6 bases). The CDR3 is made up of 14 amino acids. CDR1 and CDR2 from the germline V gene are SQVTM and ANQGSEA. Trimming took off 7 bases at V and 0 bases at J, with 13 bases between the two ends. The chain's CDR3 is CSGQKAGSYNEQFF. The CDR3 DNA is TGCAGCGGGCAGAAAGCGGGCTCCTACAATGAGCAGTTCTTC.

The chain is built from TRBV4-3 and TRBJ2-7, with 12 bases lining up with TRBD2. V lost 3 bases and J lost 6; bases outside the gene matches: 9. CDR1 and CDR2 from the germline V gene are LGHNA and YSLEER. The CDR3 is 16 residues long. The chain's CDR3 is CASSQVLAGGTSEQYF. CDR3 bases: TGCGCCAGCAGCCAGGTACTAGCGGGGGGTACTAGCGAGCAGTACTTC.

This clonotype was detected many times. The chain uses TRBV3-1 and TRBJ2-3, with D perhaps given as TRBD1 or TRBD2 (6 bases each). The germline V gene has CDR1 LGHDT and CDR2 YNNKEL (reference sequence). The V and J ends lost 0 bases and 7 bases respectively, with 8 bases between them. This CDR3 is 13 amino acids long. In nucleotides, the CDR3 is TGTGCCAGCAGCCAAGAAGGGGGGCATACGCAGTATTTT. As protein: CASSQEGGHTQYF.

This clonotype was observed at least ten times. J is TRBJ1-4 and V is TRBV12-3 or TRBV12-4, with D unresolved. Deletions cut 3 bases from V and 8 bases from J, with 7 bases between. The length of the CDR3 is 12 residues. CDR3 loop: CASSLGSEKLFF. CDR3 DNA: TGTGCCAGCAGTTTGGGAAGCGAAAAACTGTTTTTT.

The chain is built from TRBV6-2 or TRBV6-3 and TRBJ2-3; a weak D match, TRBD2 (5 bases). The germline gives CDR1 MNHEY, CDR2 SVGEGT. This CDR3 comprises 13 residues. The V end lost 7 bases, the J end lost 4 bases, and 12 bases lay between the germline ends. This CDR3 reads CASNLAWADTQYF. DNA for the CDR3: TGTGCCAGCAACTTAGCGTGGGCAGATACGCAGTATTTT.

The chain carries TRBV4-3 and TRBJ2-7; 12 bases line up with TRBD2. Trimming at V came to 1 base and at J to 2 bases, leaving 3 bases not matched to a gene. In germline, CDR1 is LGHNA, CDR2 YSLEER. This CDR3 is 16 amino acids long. This CDR3 is CASSQALAGGAYEQYF. The CDR3 coding sequence is TGCGCCAGCAGCCAAGCACTAGCGGGGGGCGCCTACGAGCAGTACTTC.

Many counts were recorded for this clonotype. V and J are TRBV7-8 and TRBJ2-7; D remains unclear. V was cut by 0 bases and J by 3 bases, with 6 bases left in between. There are 13 residues in the CDR3. From germline, CDR1 is SGHVS and CDR2 FQNEAQ. CDR3: CASSLAHIYEQYF. The CDR3 DNA reads TGTGCCAGCAGCTTAGCGCACATCTACGAGCAGTACTTC.

This clonotype has a count of ten or more. The chain recombines TRBV3-1 with TRBJ1-2; 8 bases map to TRBD1. Germline CDR1 reads LGHDT; CDR2 reads YNNKEL (reference sequence). The CDR3 spans 18 residues. V trimming: 5 bases; J trimming: 8 bases; junction bases outside the gene matches: 22. CDR3: CASSTWTGKGAGAGGYTF. CDR3 bases: TGTGCCAGCAGCACCTGGACAGGGAAGGGCGCTGGAGCAGGAGGCTACACCTTC.

This clonotype has at least ten counts. The CDR3 DNA sequence: TGTGCCAGCTCACCACCGGAGTTGTCGGGCAATCAGCCCCAGCATTTT. Protein sequence: CASSPPELSGNQPQHF. V and J are TRBV18 and TRBJ1-5; D remains ambiguous. Deletions cut 0 bases from V and 2 bases from J, with 11 bases between. The CDR3 loop spans 16 amino acids. From germline, CDR1 is KGHSH and CDR2 LQKENI.

This sequence joins TRBV5-4 and TRBJ2-5, with 8 bases matching TRBD1. Germline values: CDR1 SGHNT, CDR2 YYREEE (reference sequence). The CDR3 consists of 15 residues. V lost 3 bases, J lost 5 bases, and 9 bases stayed unmatched. CDR3 in amino acids: CASSSGTGGRETQYF. In nucleotides, the CDR3 is TGTGCCAGCAGCTCCGGGACAGGCGGCCGGGAGACCCAGTACTTC.

There are many counts of this clonotype. J is TRBJ1-2 and V is TRBV3-1; TRBD1 matches 7 bases. The CDR3 has 15 residues. Trimming cost V 5 bases and J 5 bases; bases outside gene matches: 11. In germline, CDR1 is LGHDT, CDR2 YNNKEL (reference sequence). For the CDR3, the DNA is TGTGCCAGCAGCGGGGACAGCCTCGAAAGGTATGGCTACACCTTC. It codes for CASSGDSLERYGYTF.

This chain joins TRBV10-3 and TRBJ1-1, with TRBD1 as a possible D gene (5 bases). Germline V lookup: CDR1 ENHRY, CDR2 SYGVKD. The CDR3 covers 14 residues. Between the trimmed V and J ends, which lost 6 bases and 0 bases, there was a span of 11 bases. CDR3 sequence: CAISQGPLNTEAFF. The CDR3 DNA sequence: TGTGCCATCAGCCAGGGACCCCTGAACACTGAAGCTTTCTTT.

Details on this clonotype: A read error may produce the germline difference seen at one junction end. The CDR3 reads CAGSLPAENTEAFF. In DNA, the CDR3 is TGTGCCGGCAGCTTGCCGGCGGAGAACACTGAAGCTTTCTTT. The chain employs TRBV5-4 and TRBJ1-1; D gene ambiguous. Germline V lookup: CDR1 SGHNT, CDR2 YYREEE (reference sequence). The CDR3 is made up of 14 amino acids.

With regard to this clonotype: One base away lies a much larger clone, so this may be a sequencing read error. The rearrangement joins TRBV12-3 or TRBV12-4 to TRBJ2-2, with 9 bases identical to TRBD2. The trim removed 8 bases at V and 5 bases at J, leaving 9 bases unmatched. The CDR3 contains 15 residues. CDR3 amino acids: CASSRISGGTGELFF. CDR3 coding DNA: TGTGCCAGCTCCAGGATCAGCGGGGGGACCGGGGAGCTGTTTTTT.

The sample holds many counts of this clonotype. This chain uses TRBV20-1 with TRBJ2-7; TRBD1 matches at 7 bases. V lost 1 base and J lost 3; bases outside the gene matches: 6. This CDR3 has 14 amino acids. CDR1 DFQATT and CDR2 SNEGSKA come from the germline V gene (reference sequence). The CDR3 sequence: CSARGHRGSYEQYF. The CDR3 DNA follows: TGCAGTGCTAGAGGTCACAGGGGTAGCTACGAGCAGTACTTC.